This T cell receptor beta chain stems from a study of lymphopenia after photon versus proton radiotherapy. Study findings and constraints: Larger post-nadir TCR diversity loss correlated inversely with survival in deceased patients. After the lymphocyte nadir, photon-treated repertoires showed oligoclonal expansion, especially of CD8+ Temra cells. Relative stability marked proton patients; photon patients lost diversity and naive cells. Only patients who died were analyzed for survival; proton advantage is unproven.

Germline V gene sequence: CDR1 SGDLS, CDR2 YYNGEE. The CDR3 extends over 18 amino acids. A single count supports this clone. Antigen specificity is unknown. Sequenced by immunoSEQ multiplex PCR; TCRdb stores in-frame clones only, minus some. This sample yields around 29,000 clones, of which about 83% are seen a single time; more than 40% belongs to the top ten. Here the sequenced sample was peripheral blood, taken from a patient treated with proton-based radiotherapy. This chain links TRBV9 with TRBJ2-5; 12 bases are shared with TRBD2. The J call is in doubt because the DNA end fits TRBJ2-7 better. This clonotype originated in a woman aged 55-69 years with cholangiocarcinoma. Some clones in this sample may be carry-over from other donors' samples. The CDR3 DNA reads as TGTGCCAGCAGCCCATTCTGGGGGGGACTAGCGGGTTCCTACGAGCAGTACTTC. This translates into CASSPFWGGLAGSYEQYF.